This T cell receptor beta chain is from a study of cytomegalovirus exposure and HLA in healthy donors. V was pared by 8 bases and J by 1 base, with 3 bases of the junction left unmatched. The CDR3 runs to 14 residues. The germline gives CDR1 SEHNR, CDR2 FQNEAQ (reference sequence). The PCR contained 60 Vbeta and 13 Jbeta primers. Generated by immunoSEQ multiplex PCR, the TCRdb table keeps only in-frame clones and is missing some. This listing includes roughly 39,000 clones. This chain links TRBV7-9 with TRBJ2-3; 10 bases fit TRBD1. Input material: PBMCs. The receptor was derived from a woman aged 25 to 39 in good health and CMV-seropositive. CDR3 residues: CASQGTGGTDTQYF. The DNA of the CDR3 is TGTGCCAGCCAAGGGACAGGGGGCACAGATACGCAGTATTTT.